The present T cell receptor (beta chain) was sequenced within a study of shared clonotypes between healthy human individuals. This CDR3 is 15 amino acids long. The germline gives CDR1 MDHEN, CDR2 SYDVKM. The J segment lost 8 bases and the V segment lost 5 bases, leaving 13 bases of the junction unmatched. Only in-frame clones appear in the TCRdb table, and some are missing; sequencing was by immunoSEQ multiplex PCR. The table shows approximately 620,000 clones, with around 97% occurring only once. The source of this sequence is a woman aged 30 to 39 in good health. What was sequenced was naive CD4+ T cells sorted from blood. Specified subset: CD45RA+ positively selected. The rearrangement links TRBV28 to TRBJ1-2; 8 bases match TRBD1. The DNA for the CDR3 is TGTGCCAGCAGTCCGCGGACAGGGAGAGCTCGGGGCTACACCTTC. This translates into CASSPRTGRARGYTF.